This TCR beta chain was observed in a study of glioma-infiltrating T cells (dated by TCRdb to about 2016). With respect to the entire study: Glioma tissue, non-neoplastic brain tissue and matched peripheral blood mononuclear cells were used as sources from which TCR alpha- and beta-chain repertoires were sequenced. To gauge divergence between tissue and blood T-cell populations, every tissue-infiltrating repertoire was compared against the peripheral blood repertoire from the same patient. Three low-grade glioma patients, fewer than 10 primary glioblastoma patients, and three non-glioma patients who contributed non-neoplastic brain tissue made up the paired cohort. The full study reports these points: Small numbers underpinned the group comparisons: roughly eight glioblastoma patients, three low-grade glioma patients and three non-neoplastic patients. VJ-independent divergence between tissue and blood was lower than expected in non-neoplastic patients but higher than expected in all gliomas, particularly low-grade gliomas. Tissue and blood shared very few CDR3 sequences, a result attributed to high CDR3 diversity and limited sampling.

At least ten counts were recorded for this clonotype. The target of this receptor is not known. No clone much larger than this one lies a single base away; base qualities are absent. The iRepertoire nested amplicon-rescue multiplex PCR (arm-PCR) platform was used to amplify TCR alpha and beta CDR3 regions from RNA. For one-step reverse transcription and amplification, 100-400 ng of tissue mRNA or PBMC total RNA was used as input. Following bead purification, Illumina adapters were added by a secondary multiplex PCR, and libraries between 200 and 400 bp were gel-purified. Libraries carried internal 6-nucleotide barcodes used for demultiplexing. Sequencing of libraries was performed on an Illumina MiSeq with 2x220 or 2x250 nucleotide paired-end reads. Per the source publication's procedure: Paired reads were merged with FLASH 1.2.11 and aligned to the GRCh37 human genome with BWA-MEM before extracting TRA and TRB reads. For V and J assignment, an IMGT-derived reference of cassette sequences and CDR3 motifs that included pseudogenes was used. Three-frame translation of reads was performed, and productive CDR3s were defined as those with a C...FGXG motif and no stop codons. A clonotype was defined as a unique combination of a V-J cassette pair and a CDR3 amino acid sequence. Reads were filtered by Hamming distance, thresholded by each sample's sequence error rate in mapped regions. Starting from the raw public reads, TCRdb applied fastp trimming at Q25, assembled clones with MiXCR and retained in-frame beta chains. Each CDR3 protein gets just one entry, which takes the most common genes and DNA from the rows behind it. The V and J calls and clone size come from TCRdb's table, not from the authors' own analysis. Here the sample has more than 85,000 distinct CDR3 sequences; less than 30% occur a single time. The top ten clonotypes cover about 30% of the sample.

Input material: glioma tissue, nonneoplastic brain tissue, or PBMCs (not recorded which). The TCR sequence derives from a human donor with low-grade glioma or glioblastoma, undergoing nonglioma brain surgery, or in good health (not recorded which).

The DNA is as follows: TGTGCCAGCGTCTTAGCGGGGGCCATCAATGAGCAGTTCTTC. Its protein reads: CASVLAGAINEQFF. The V and J genes are TRBV2 and TRBJ2-1; TRBD2 agrees with 9 junctional bases. The CDR3, cysteine through phenylalanine, is 14 amino acids long. The entry retains the CDR3 DNA only, 42 bases that are in frame from base 1. The germline V gene sets CDR1 to SNHLY and CDR2 to FYNNEI. V lost 8 bases and J lost 6 bases, and the count of bases not matched to a germline gene is 8.